This TCR beta chain is from a study of T cells after yellow fever vaccination. TCRdb used MiXCR to reprocess the 5' RACE reads, holding one entry per CDR3 protein. The data hold some 400,000 distinct CDR3 sequences, with 6.2% observed a single time. This clonotype was picked up many times. The CDR3 runs 12 residues. Trimming took off 4 bases at V and 6 bases at J, with 6 bases between the two ends. Germline V gene lookup returns CDR1 KGHSH and CDR2 LQKENI. The input for sequencing was PBMCs, taken 5 days after the yellow fever booster vaccination. The sequence was collected from a young man who received the YFV17D yellow fever vaccine. This chain joins TRBV18 and TRBJ2-2; D is unclear. The CDR3 here is CASSRTPGELFF. Here the CDR3 DNA reads TGTGCCAGCTCACGGACCCCCGGGGAGCTGTTTTTT.